One sample yielded the 6 T cell receptor beta chains listed below, sequenced in a study of blood T cells in healthy people across ages. A sample-barcoded 5' primer and a J-beta primer mix were used in a second PCR of roughly 6 to 12 cycles. From the 5' RACE reads, TCRdb called clonotypes with MiXCR, one entry per CDR3 protein. The data hold hundreds of thousands of distinct CDR3 sequences, with roughly a quarter observed a single time. These data also featured in a second study, about T cells of mothers and their children.

Sequencing was done on a sample of blood. These receptors all stem from a boy younger than 10 in good health.

This clonotype was counted a few times. The rearrangement links TRBV5-5 to TRBJ2-5; TRBD1 aligns across 8 bases. CDR1 and CDR2 (germline): SGHKS, YYEKEE (reference sequence). J gave up 2 bases and V 4 bases, and 10 bases lay outside the gene matches. The CDR3 is 16 amino acids. CDR3 protein: CASSPQVRQGQETQYF. The CDR3 bases are TGTGCCAGCAGCCCCCAGGTCAGACAGGGGCAAGAGACCCAGTACTTC. The full variable domain, with the rest looked up from reference TRBV5-5 and TRBJ2-5, is DAGVTQSPTHLIKTRGQQVTLRCSPISGHKSVSWYQQVLGQGPQFIFQYYEKEERGRGNFPDRFSARQFPNYSSELNVNALLLGDSALYLCASSPQVRQGQETQYFGPGTRLLVL.

The gene calls are TRBV29-1 and TRBJ2-5; unclear D gene. V shed 6 bases and J shed 0 bases, with 14 bases lying between them. The V gene's germline CDR1 is SQVTM and CDR2 ANQGSEA. The CDR3 extends over 14 amino acids. CDR3 sequence: CSVYPLTYQETQYF. DNA for the CDR3: TGCAGCGTGTATCCCCTAACGTACCAAGAGACCCAGTACTTC. Variable domain in full (rest from reference TRBV29-1 and TRBJ2-5): SAVISQKPSRDICQRGTSLTIQCQVDSQVTMMFWYRQQPGQSLTLIATANQGSEATYESGFVIDKFPISRPNLTFSTLTVSNMSPEDSSIYLCSVYPLTYQETQYFGPGTRLLVL.

The chain has TRBV4-3 and TRBJ1-1, with no clear D. In germline, CDR1 is LGHNA, CDR2 YSLEER. The CDR3 covers 16 residues. Deletions cut 2 bases from V and 4 bases from J, with 17 bases between. The CDR3 sequence: CASSQTFLGRFTEAFF. The DNA for the CDR3 is TGCGCCAGCAGCCAAACCTTCCTTGGGCGCTTCACTGAAGCTTTCTTT.

V and J are TRBV7-7 and TRBJ2-2; D is ambiguous. The CDR3 contains 14 residues. Deletions cut 4 bases from V and 6 bases from J, with 12 bases between. CDR1 is SSHAT, CDR2 FNYEAQ, per germline (reference sequence). CDR3 protein: CASSSSGNPGELFF. The CDR3 nucleotides read TGTGCCAGCAGCTCAAGTGGTAATCCCGGGGAGCTGTTTTTT.

The chain is built from TRBV6-2 or TRBV6-3 and TRBJ2-1; no clear D. This CDR3 is built from 15 residues. CDR1 is MNHEY and CDR2 is SVGEGT in the germline V gene. V was trimmed by 5 bases and J by 8 bases, leaving 19 bases between them. CDR3 loop: CASSPVSLLNDEQFF. The CDR3 nucleotides are TGTGCCAGCAGTCCTGTGTCACTCCTCAACGATGAGCAGTTCTTC.

The chain combines TRBV6-1 with TRBJ2-7; D is unclear. V dropped 0 bases and J dropped 0 bases, with 9 bases sitting between them. This CDR3 is built from 15 residues. Germline CDR1 reads MNHNS; CDR2 reads SASEGT. CDR3 loop: CASSEAPQLSYEQYF. The DNA of the CDR3 is TGTGCCAGCAGTGAAGCGCCCCAGCTCTCCTACGAGCAGTACTTC.